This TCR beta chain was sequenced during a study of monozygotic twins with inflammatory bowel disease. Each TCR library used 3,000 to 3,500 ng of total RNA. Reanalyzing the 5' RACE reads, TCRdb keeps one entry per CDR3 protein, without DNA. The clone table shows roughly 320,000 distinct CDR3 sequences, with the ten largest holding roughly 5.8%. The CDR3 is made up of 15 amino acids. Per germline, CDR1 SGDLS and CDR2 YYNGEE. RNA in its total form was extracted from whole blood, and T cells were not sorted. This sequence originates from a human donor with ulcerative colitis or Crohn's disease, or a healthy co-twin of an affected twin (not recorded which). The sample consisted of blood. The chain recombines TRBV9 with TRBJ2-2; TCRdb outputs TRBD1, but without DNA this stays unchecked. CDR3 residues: CASSKGQGNAGELFF.